This is a list of T cell receptor beta chains from one sample in a study of T cells in Graves' hyperthyroidism and ophthalmopathy. One entry per CDR3 protein, called by TCRdb with MiXCR from the multiplex PCR reads. The sample yields approximately 210,000 distinct CDR3 sequences, 15% to 20% seen once. Material for sequencing was blood. All receptors derive from a man in his fifties or sixties with Graves' hyperthyroidism. CDR3s include the opening cysteine and the closing phenylalanine or tryptophan. D genes are given only for firm matches. Clone size is not always given. Where it is, it says once, few, many or a class for expanded clones.

D | size | J | V | CDR3 | DNA
. | many | TRBJ1-2 | TRBV5-1 | CASSPDLSGALNYGYTF | TGCGCCAGCAGCCCGGACCTGTCAGGGGCGCTGAACTATGGCTACACCTTC
TRBD2 | few | TRBJ2-7 | TRBV12-3/TRBV12-4 | CASSWVSGVTYEQYF | TGTGCCAGCAGTTGGGTTAGCGGGGTGACCTACGAGCAGTACTTC
. | . | TRBJ1-2 | TRBV4-1 | CASSQLRRGYGYTF | TGCGCCAGCAGCCAACTAAGACGCGGCTATGGCTACACCTTC
TRBD1 | . | TRBJ2-7 | TRBV29-1 | CSVRDRGFNEQYF | TGCAGCGTTAGGGACAGGGGGTTCAACGAGCAGTACTTC
TRBD2 | . | TRBJ2-1 | TRBV6-5 | CASSSGLAGAAEQFF | TGTGCCAGCAGTTCGGGGCTAGCGGGAGCGGCTGAGCAGTTCTTC
TRBD1 | few | TRBJ1-1 | TRBV3-1 | CASSQGLTGGTEAFF | TGTGCCAGCAGCCAAGGTTTAACAGGGGGCACTGAAGCTTTCTTT
. | few | TRBJ2-1 | TRBV20-1 | CSASGVVDFPNNEQFF | TGCAGTGCTTCAGGGGTAGTCGACTTCCCAAACAATGAGCAGTTCTTC
. | many | TRBJ1-1 | TRBV18 | CASSPRPTSAEAFF | TGTGCCAGCTCACCACGCCCTACAAGCGCTGAAGCTTTCTTT
TRBD2 | few | TRBJ2-1 | TRBV10-2 | CASSEPGLAGGYEQFF | TGCGCCAGCAGTGAGCCCGGACTAGCGGGAGGGTATGAGCAGTTCTTC
TRBD2 | . | TRBJ2-1 | TRBV7-9 | CASSRLASYNEQFF | TGTGCCAGCAGCAGACTAGCCTCCTACAATGAGCAGTTCTTC
. | many | TRBJ1-4 | TRBV6-6 | CASSYSVGANEKLFF | TGTGCCAGCAGTTACTCGGTAGGAGCTAATGAAAAACTGTTTTTT
. | few | TRBJ2-7 | TRBV5-5 | CASSSSLGLRHSYEQYF | TGTGCCAGCAGCTCCAGCTTGGGGCTCAGACACTCCTACGAGCAGTACTTC
. | once | TRBJ2-1 | TRBV7-9 | CASSLTLQLGRRGQFF | TGCGCCAGCAGCCTCACCCTGCAACTAGGTCGCCGTGGGCAGTTCTTC
. | many | TRBJ2-3 | TRBV28 | CASSPRWSDTQYF | TGTGCCAGCAGTCCCCGTTGGTCCGATACGCAGTATTTT
. | many | TRBJ2-1 | TRBV12-3/TRBV12-4 | CASSQDYNEQFF | TGTGCCAGCAGTCAAGATTACAATGAGCAGTTCTTC
. | many | TRBJ2-5 | TRBV30 | CAWSGLGGEQETQYF | TGTGCCTGGAGTGGCCTTGGGGGTGAACAAGAGACCCAGTACTTC
. | many | TRBJ2-6 | TRBV6-1 | CASKVLAGRSGANVLTF | TGTGCCAGCAAGGTACTTGCGGGGCGGTCTGGGGCCAACGTCCTGACTTTC
TRBD1 | many | TRBJ2-1 | TRBV2 | CASSIDRGYYNEQFF | TGTGCCAGCAGTATCGACAGGGGTTATTACAATGAGCAGTTCTTC
. | many | TRBJ2-3 | TRBV7-3 | CASSLTVQDTQYF | TGTGCCAGCAGCTTAACGGTACAGGATACGCAGTATTTT
. | few | TRBJ2-1 | TRBV6-1 | CASSVQDPSYNEQFF | TGTGCCAGCAGTGTCCAGGATCCCTCCTACAATGAGCAGTTCTTC
. | . | TRBJ2-7 | TRBV4-2 | CASSQADAYEQYF | TGTGCCAGCAGCCAAGCAGACGCCTACGAGCAGTACTTC
TRBD1 | medium-sized | TRBJ2-3 | TRBV28 | CASRRDRETDTQYF | TGTGCCAGCAGGCGGGACAGGGAAACAGATACGCAGTATTTT
. | many | TRBJ2-7 | TRBV6-1 | CASRTDTYEQYF | TGTGCCAGCAGGACTGATACCTACGAGCAGTACTTC
TRBD2 | many | TRBJ2-7 | TRBV5-5 | CASSYSGSGLDEQYF | TGTGCCAGCAGCTATAGCGGGAGTGGACTGGACGAGCAGTACTTC
TRBD2 | many | TRBJ2-3 | TRBV7-8 | CASSYDSGVSTDTQYF | TGTGCCAGCAGTTATGACAGCGGGGTCAGCACAGATACGCAGTATTTT
. | many | TRBJ1-1 | TRBV9 | CASSVEEGQSEAFF | TGTGCCAGCAGCGTAGAGGAAGGACAGAGTGAAGCTTTCTTT
. | many | TRBJ2-1 | TRBV27 | CASSRSAYNEQFF | TGTGCCAGCAGCCGTAGCGCCTACAATGAGCAGTTCTTC
TRBD1 | . | TRBJ1-6 | TRBV19 | CASSMGQGAYSPLHF | TGTGCCAGTAGTATGGGGCAGGGGGCTTATTCACCCCTCCACTTT
. | many | TRBJ2-7 | TRBV6-1 | CASTGQLGSEQYF | TGTGCCAGCACCGGCCAACTAGGCTCAGAGCAGTACTTC
TRBD2 | many | TRBJ2-1 | TRBV20-1 | CSAPGLAGQPSYNEQFF | TGCAGTGCCCCGGGACTAGCGGGACAACCCTCCTACAATGAGCAGTTCTTC
. | . | TRBJ2-6 | TRBV20-1 | CSAPGDTGANVLTF | TGCAGTGCCCCTGGTGACACTGGGGCCAACGTCCTGACTTTC
TRBD1 | many | TRBJ2-2 | TRBV18 | CASSPRDRYTGELFF | TGTGCCAGCTCGCCGAGGGACAGATATACCGGGGAGCTGTTTTTT
. | . | TRBJ2-5 | TRBV6-5 | CASSYDPSETQYF | TGTGCCAGCAGTTACGACCCTTCGGAGACCCAGTACTTC
TRBD1 | once | TRBJ1-5 | TRBV19 | CASTPSGRGRPSNQPQHF | TGTGCCAGTACCCCTTCCGGCAGGGGGCGCCCCAGCAATCAGCCCCAGCATTTT
. | many | TRBJ2-7 | TRBV20-1 | CSASGTGPYEQYF | TGCAGTGCCTCCGGGACGGGGCCCTACGAGCAGTACTTC
TRBD1 | many | TRBJ1-1 | TRBV28 | CASSPGGGNTEAFF | TGTGCCAGCAGTCCAGGGGGTGGGAACACTGAAGCTTTCTTT
. | many | TRBJ2-7 | TRBV4-1 | CASSQDRFGRQHYEQYF | TGCGCCAGCAGCCAAGATAGGTTCGGGAGACAGCACTACGAGCAGTACTTC
TRBD2 | many | TRBJ2-3 | TRBV28 | CASSFVGRAPDTQYF | TGTGCCAGCAGTTTTGTCGGGAGGGCCCCAGATACGCAGTATTTT
. | many | TRBJ2-7 | TRBV20-1 | CSALAMGYEQYF | TGCAGTGCTCTAGCGATGGGCTACGAGCAGTACTTC
TRBD2 | few | TRBJ2-1 | TRBV7-3 | CASSLRASAREGPGEQFF | TGTGCCAGCAGCTTAAGGGCATCTGCGCGGGAGGGCCCCGGTGAGCAGTTCTTC
TRBD1 | . | TRBJ2-5 | TRBV2 | CASSEQGQGWETQYF | TGTGCCAGCAGTGAACAGGGACAGGGCTGGGAGACCCAGTACTTC
. | many | TRBJ1-2 | TRBV4-1 | CASSQDRGANYGYTF | TGCGCCAGCAGCCAAGATCGGGGAGCTAACTATGGCTACACCTTC
. | . | TRBJ2-7 | TRBV6-1 | CASSEEDRVRQYF | TGTGCCAGCAGTGAAGAGGATAGGGTACGGCAGTACTTC
. | many | TRBJ2-7 | TRBV20-1 | CSARRAGHSYEQYF | TGCAGTGCTAGACGGGCGGGCCACTCCTACGAGCAGTACTTC
. | few | TRBJ1-5 | TRBV20-1 | CSASGQGNQPQHF | TGCAGTGCTAGTGGGCAGGGCAATCAGCCCCAGCATTTT
. | . | TRBJ2-7 | TRBV10-3 | CAISESSSATYEQYF | TGTGCCATCAGTGAGTCAAGCAGCGCTACCTACGAGCAGTACTTC
. | few | TRBJ1-1 | TRBV5-8 | CASRKEEGPHTEAFF | TGTGCCAGCAGGAAAGAGGAGGGTCCCCACACTGAAGCTTTCTTT
. | many | TRBJ1-1 | TRBV12-3/TRBV12-4 | CASNLDRFYTEAFF | TGTGCCAGCAACCTCGACAGATTTTACACTGAAGCTTTCTTT
. | . | TRBJ1-1 | TRBV12-5 | CASGLGAGGHTEAFF | TGTGCTAGTGGTTTAGGGGCGGGGGGGCACACTGAAGCTTTCTTT
TRBD1 | many | TRBJ1-2 | TRBV28 | CASSPDRENTGYTF | TGTGCCAGCAGTCCGGACAGGGAGAATACTGGCTACACCTTC
TRBD2 | many | TRBJ2-1 | TRBV28 | CASSTSGADNEQFF | TGTGCCAGCAGTACTAGCGGGGCCGACAATGAGCAGTTCTTC
. | many | TRBJ1-1 | TRBV6-1 | CASSELSQNTEAFF | TGTGCCAGCAGTGAATTATCTCAGAACACTGAAGCTTTCTTT
. | many | TRBJ1-4 | TRBV28 | CASLPGARNEKLFF | TGTGCCTCTCTCCCGGGGGCACGGAATGAAAAACTGTTTTTT